The clone carrying this T cell receptor beta chain was counted only a few times. Sequencing used immunoSEQ multiplex PCR; TCRdb keeps in-frame clones, though not all of them. The sample lists under 300,000 clones, 87% occurring once. V was clipped by 3 bases and J by 9 bases; unmatched bases: 5. In germline, CDR1 is SGHTA, CDR2 FQGNSA. This CDR3 contains 14 residues. This entry belongs to a study of Ad26.COV2.S vaccination and SARS-CoV-2 variants. Documented treatment: around 19 received Ad26.COV2.S at low or high dose, single or two shots; roughly five received placebo; per-sample allocation not given. Sampling took place 63 days after the first vaccine or placebo injection. Boston hosted the donor, who was an adult aged 18-55 years. An Ad26 vector expressing Wuhan-strain SARS-CoV-2 spike constituted the vaccine.

The sequencing used peripheral blood, collected in a trial of Ad26.COV2.S vaccine versus placebo. The origin of this receptor is a person between 18 and 65 years old who received the Ad26.COV2.S COVID-19 vaccine or a placebo. This rearrangement joins TRBV7-2 to TRBJ1-6, with 7 bases aligning to TRBD1. The CDR3 DNA follows: TGTGCCAGCAGCTTGGGACAGTTTGGTTCACCCCTCCACTTT. This gives the protein CASSLGQFGSPLHF.